Following are 17 T cell receptor beta chains from one sample sequenced in a study of blood T cell repertoires in COVID-19. Clones were read by immunoSEQ multiplex PCR, and TCRdb kept only the in-frame ones, dropping some. The sample lists 150,000 to 250,000 clones; about 80% were seen once. The sample was peripheral blood. These receptors were obtained from a human donor with acute or convalescent COVID-19. The donor label of this sample is uncertain.

V is TRBV7-9 and J is TRBJ1-6; 11 bases fit TRBD1. Germline CDR1 reads SEHNR; CDR2 reads FQNEAQ (reference sequence). The CDR3 extends over 13 amino acids. V was clipped by 6 bases and J by 14 bases; unmatched bases: 6. The chain's CDR3 is CASRPDRGQALHF. The CDR3 DNA sequence: TGTGCCAGCAGACCGGACAGGGGGCAAGCCCTCCACTTT.

The rearrangement uses TRBV3-1 (or the pseudogene TRBV3-2) and TRBJ2-1; D unclear. This CDR3 has 16 residues. V was clipped by 3 bases and J by 4 bases, with 16 bases between them. Germline lookup yields CDR1 LGHDT and CDR2 YNNKEL (reference sequence). DNA of the CDR3: TGTGCCAGCAGCCAGTTTCAAGCGCCCCTATACAATGAGCAGTTCTTC. Translated, it gives CASSQFQAPLYNEQFF.

This sequence joins TRBV28 and TRBJ1-2; 8 bases align to TRBD1. The CDR3 is 15 residues long. Per the germline V gene, CDR1 is MDHEN and CDR2 is SYDVKM. V lost 4 bases and J lost 0; bases outside the gene matches: 4. CDR3 nucleotides: TGTGCCAGCAGTTCGACAGGGGTAGCTAACTATGGCTACACCTTC. Translated, it gives CASSSTGVANYGYTF.

The V and J genes are TRBV24-1 and TRBJ2-5, with 7 bases matching TRBD1. This CDR3 has 15 amino acids. CDR1 is KGHDR and CDR2 is SFDVKD in the germline V gene. Losses at the gene ends were 4 bases for V and 0 bases for J; bases not matched to a gene: 4. The chain's CDR3 is CATSEPDRHQETQYF. CDR3 nucleotides: TGTGCCACCAGTGAACCGGACAGGCACCAAGAGACCCAGTACTTC.

V is TRBV2 and J is TRBJ2-2, with a possible D match to TRBD1 (6 bases). Trimming stripped 6 bases from V and 0 bases from J, with 11 bases between. The CDR3 covers 15 residues. Germline lookup yields CDR1 SNHLY and CDR2 FYNNEI. CDR3 protein: CASRDSPSNTGELFF. DNA for the CDR3: TGTGCCAGCAGGGACAGCCCATCGAACACCGGGGAGCTGTTTTTT.

V usage is TRBV5-6 and J usage is TRBJ2-5; D is perhaps TRBD2 (6 bases). V lost 4 bases and J lost 5, with 12 bases in between. Germline CDR1 and CDR2: SGHDT and YYEEEE. The CDR3 totals 13 residues. The CDR3 coding sequence is TGTGCCAGCAGCCAAGGAGGGGAGGAGACCCAGTACTTC. Translated, it gives CASSQGGEETQYF.

V usage is TRBV19 and J usage is TRBJ1-5; 9 nucleotides match TRBD1. The CDR3 has 17 residues. Germline values: CDR1 LNHDA, CDR2 SQIVND (reference sequence). Unmatched junction bases numbered 10, after V lost 5 bases and J lost 2 bases. CDR3 sequence reads: CASSESHRGLGNQPQHF. For the CDR3, the DNA is TGTGCCAGTAGTGAATCTCACAGGGGGCTTGGCAATCAGCCCCAGCATTTT.

The gene calls are TRBV19 and TRBJ2-2; 8 bases align to TRBD1. The CDR3 is 14 residues long. J was trimmed by 5 bases and V by 5 bases; bases with no gene match: 4. Germline assignment: CDR1 LNHDA and CDR2 SQIVND (reference sequence). The CDR3 spells CASSLTGVTGELFF. The CDR3 DNA reads TGTGCCAGTAGTTTGACAGGGGTTACCGGGGAGCTGTTTTTT.

The CDR3 protein is CATSSPGGLKTQYF. DNA for the CDR3: TGTGCCACCAGCAGTCCGGGAGGGCTGAAGACCCAGTACTTC. This chain uses TRBV15 with TRBJ2-5; TRBD2 matches at 8 bases. The germline V gene encodes CDR1 LNHNV and CDR2 YYDKDF (reference sequence). V shed 3 bases and J 6 bases; nucleotides not matched to a gene: 6. This CDR3 is built from 14 residues.

V is TRBV6-5 and J is TRBJ1-4; 9 bases line up with TRBD1. There are 13 residues in the CDR3. Losses at the gene ends were 6 bases for V and 6 bases for J; bases not matched to a gene: 2. Germline V lookup: CDR1 MNHEY, CDR2 SVGAGI. CDR3 amino acids: CASRRTGDEKLFF. The CDR3 DNA reads as TGTGCCAGCAGGAGGACAGGGGATGAAAAACTGTTTTTT.

The gene calls are TRBV6-5 and TRBJ1-4, with 7 bases aligning to TRBD1. The CDR3 covers 15 residues. CDR1 and CDR2 from the germline V gene are MNHEY and SVGAGI. Germline trimming cut 5 bases from V and 5 bases from J; bases unmatched to any gene: 8. The CDR3 nucleotides are TGTGCCAGCAGTCCACAGACAGGGAGAAATGAAAAACTGTTTTTT. This encodes CASSPQTGRNEKLFF.

The chain joins TRBV21-1 to TRBJ2-1; TRBD2, the D gene given by the table, was not confirmed from the DNA. TRBV21-1 constitutes a pseudogene. The CDR3 extends over 14 amino acids. CDR3 in amino acids: CASNSRGGRNEQFF. Here the CDR3 DNA reads TGTGCCAGCAACTCAAGGGGGGGCCGCAATGAGCAGTTCTTC.

The rearrangement joins TRBV5-1 to TRBJ2-7; a possible D gene is TRBD1 (5 bases). The CDR3 runs to 14 residues. V was cut by 0 bases and J by 4 bases, with 11 bases left in between. Germline CDR1 reads SGHRS; CDR2 reads YFSETQ. This CDR3 reads CASSLASGIYEQYF. As DNA, the CDR3 is TGCGCCAGCAGCTTGGCCTCAGGGATATACGAGCAGTACTTC.

The chain employs TRBV2 and TRBJ2-3; D not resolved. V was trimmed by 6 bases and J by 2 bases, leaving 3 bases between them. The germline V gene has CDR1 SNHLY and CDR2 FYNNEI. The CDR3 is 11 residues long. The CDR3 bases are TGTGCCAGCAGGTACACAGATACGCAGTATTTT. As protein: CASRYTDTQYF.

This rearrangement joins TRBV14 to TRBJ2-4; TRBD2 matches at 11 bases. The ends lost 3 bases at V and 6 bases at J; junction bases unmatched: 4. Germline values: CDR1 SGHDN, CDR2 FVKESK. The CDR3 is made up of 15 amino acids. The CDR3 sequence: CASSHITSGRNIQYF. The CDR3 nucleotides are TGTGCCAGCAGCCATATAACTAGCGGGAGAAACATTCAGTACTTC.

This chain connects TRBV2 to TRBJ1-2; 11 bases line up with TRBD1. The CDR3 consists of 13 residues. The V gene's germline CDR1 is SNHLY and CDR2 FYNNEI. With 6 bases clipped from V and 7 bases from J, the junction kept 4 bases outside the gene matches. In DNA form, the CDR3 reads TGTGCCAGCAGAGGACAGGGGGCGGGTGGCTACACCTTC. It specifies CASRGQGAGGYTF.

This clone came up once. The V and J genes are TRBV7-8 and TRBJ2-1, with a weak D call TRBD2 (6 bases). The germline gives CDR1 SGHVS, CDR2 FQNEAQ. V dropped 5 bases and J dropped 1 base, with 24 bases sitting between them. There are 19 residues in the CDR3. The CDR3 protein is CASSAGPLRAGMSYNEQFF. The CDR3, as DNA: TGTGCCAGCAGCGCAGGTCCCCTTAGAGCGGGTATGTCCTACAATGAGCAGTTCTTC. Variable domain in full (rest from reference TRBV7-8 and TRBJ2-1): GAGVSQSPRYKVAKRGQDVALRCDPISGHVSLFWYQQALGQGPEFLTYFQNEAQLDKSGLPSDRFFAERPEGSVSTLKIQRTQQEDSAVYLCASSAGPLRAGMSYNEQFFGPGTRLTVL.